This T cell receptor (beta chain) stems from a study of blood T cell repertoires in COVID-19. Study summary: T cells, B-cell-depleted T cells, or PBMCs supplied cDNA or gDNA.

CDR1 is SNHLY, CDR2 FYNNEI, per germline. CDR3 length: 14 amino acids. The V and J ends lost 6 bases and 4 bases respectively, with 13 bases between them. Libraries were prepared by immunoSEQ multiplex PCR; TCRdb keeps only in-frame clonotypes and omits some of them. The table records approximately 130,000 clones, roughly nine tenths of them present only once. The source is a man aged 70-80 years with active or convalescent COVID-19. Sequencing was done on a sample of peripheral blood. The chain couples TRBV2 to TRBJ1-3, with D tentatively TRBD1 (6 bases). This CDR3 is CASRATGTGNTIYF. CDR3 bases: TGTGCCAGCAGGGCCACGGGGACAGGAAACACCATATATTTT. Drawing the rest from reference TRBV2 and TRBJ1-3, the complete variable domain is EPEVTQTPSHQVTQMGQEVILRCVPISNHLYFYWYRQILGQKVEFLVSFYNNEISEKSEIFDDQFSVERPDGSNFTLKIRSTKLEDSAMYFCASRATGTGNTIYFGEGSWLTVV.